These T cell receptor beta chains were read from a single sample in a study of T cells in Graves' hyperthyroidism and ophthalmopathy. TCRdb analysed the multiplex PCR reads with MiXCR anew, one entry per CDR3 protein. The data show about 600,000 distinct CDR3 sequences, more than 15% seen once. The sequenced sample was blood. The receptors come from a woman aged 40 to 50 with Graves' ophthalmopathy. The CDR3 runs from the conserved cysteine through the conserved F or W. The D gene is left open where the match is weak. Part of the rows lack a size; the others show once, few, many or a class for expanded clones.

V: TRBV20-1
J: TRBJ1-1
D: .
size: once
CDR3: CSATRVSTEAFF
DNA: TGCAGTGCTACGCGGGTGAGCACTGAGGCTTTCTTT

V: TRBV4-1
J: TRBJ2-1
D: TRBD2
size: .
CDR3: CASSRGGSGRGNEQFF
DNA: TGCGCCAGCAGCCGAGGTGGGAGCGGGAGGGGGAATGAGCAGTTCTTC

V: TRBV20-1
J: TRBJ2-7
D: TRBD1
size: many
CDR3: CSARDWTGLYEQYF
DNA: TGCAGTGCTAGAGATTGGACAGGTTTGTACGAGCAGTACTTC

V: TRBV5-6
J: TRBJ2-2
D: .
size: few
CDR3: CASSHYRQNTGELFF
DNA: TGTGCCAGCAGCCACTACAGACAGAACACCGGGGAGCTGTTTTTT

V: TRBV7-2
J: TRBJ1-2
D: .
size: .
CDR3: CASSLAPGSFSDGYTF
DNA: TGTGCCAGCAGCTTAGCGCCAGGCAGTTTCTCTGATGGCTACACCTTC

V: TRBV20-1
J: TRBJ1-2
D: .
size: many
CDR3: CSARASTPPYGYTF
DNA: TGCAGTGCTAGAGCATCTACCCCCCCCTATGGCTACACCTTC

V: TRBV15
J: TRBJ2-3
D: .
size: few
CDR3: CATSRDRVETDTQYF
DNA: TGTGCCACCAGCAGAGATCGGGTAGAGACAGATACGCAGTATTTT

V: TRBV28
J: TRBJ1-5
D: .
size: many
CDR3: CASSLVGPSNQPQHF
DNA: TGTGCCAGCAGTTTAGTCGGACCTAGCAATCAGCCCCAGCATTTT

V: TRBV29-1
J: TRBJ1-3
D: TRBD1
size: few
CDR3: CSVGTDKGNTIYF
DNA: TGCAGCGTCGGGACAGACAAAGGAAACACCATATATTTT

V: TRBV27
J: TRBJ2-7
D: .
size: .
CDR3: CASSRNSWDSISYEQYF
DNA: TGTGCCAGCAGTCGTAATTCTTGGGACTCCATCTCCTACGAGCAGTACTTC

V: TRBV7-6
J: TRBJ2-5
D: .
size: .
CDR3: CASSLEYQETQYF
DNA: TGTGCCAGCAGCTTGGAGTACCAAGAGACCCAGTACTTC

V: TRBV11-2
J: TRBJ1-1
D: .
size: many
CDR3: CASSIRDGYTEAFF
DNA: TGTGCCAGCAGTATTCGGGACGGATACACTGAAGCTTTCTTT

V: TRBV27
J: TRBJ2-7
D: .
size: .
CDR3: CASSSGPGGSYEQYF
DNA: TGTGCCAGCAGTTCGGGACCCGGAGGGTCCTACGAGCAGTACTTC